These 10 T cell receptor beta chains were sequenced from one sample in a study of cytomegalovirus exposure and HLA in healthy donors. The PCR contained 60 Vbeta and 13 Jbeta primers. Libraries were prepared by immunoSEQ multiplex PCR; TCRdb keeps only in-frame clonotypes and omits some of them. There are about 160,000 clones in the sample; about 88% occur only once, and around 2.1% lies in the top ten. The sample was PBMCs. These receptors originate from a young man in good health and CMV-seropositive.

The chain employs TRBV6-1 and TRBJ1-1; D not certain. The V and J ends lost 8 bases and 3 bases respectively, with 13 bases between them. There are 13 residues in the CDR3. CDR1 MNHNS and CDR2 SASEGT come from the germline V gene. The DNA of the CDR3 is TGTGCCAGCGCCCTGGAGGGCTACACTGAAGCTTTCTTT. It translates to CASALEGYTEAFF.

This chain uses TRBV5-4 with TRBJ2-2, with 9 bases aligning to TRBD1. The germline V gene has CDR1 SGHNT and CDR2 YYREEE (reference sequence). The CDR3 covers 19 residues. J gave up 2 bases and V 4 bases, and 15 bases lay outside the gene matches. This CDR3 is CASSARLGGTGLNTGELFF. CDR3 bases: TGTGCCAGCAGCGCGCGGCTGGGCGGGACAGGGCTTAACACCGGGGAGCTGTTTTTT.

The gene calls are TRBV9 and TRBJ2-1; 9 bases are a match to TRBD1. This CDR3 comprises 18 residues. Germline CDR1 is SGDLS and CDR2 is YYNGEE. The V segment lost 8 bases and the J segment 0 bases; nucleotides outside the gene matches: 15. The CDR3 here is CASSGGQGPESSYNEQFF. DNA for the CDR3: TGTGCCAGTTCGGGGGGACAGGGTCCCGAAAGCTCCTACAATGAGCAGTTCTTC.

The rearrangement uses TRBV6-5 and TRBJ2-5; possibly TRBD1 for D (5 bases). Germline CDR1 and CDR2: MNHEY and SVGAGI. The CDR3 is 13 amino acids. V was trimmed by 6 bases and J by 2 bases, leaving 10 bases between them. DNA of the CDR3: TGTGCCAGCAGACGGACACTACAAGAGACCCAGTACTTC. Protein: CASRRTLQETQYF.

The chain combines TRBV30 with TRBJ2-2, with TRBD2 identical over 9 bases. The CDR3 has 13 amino acids. Per germline, CDR1 GTSNPN and CDR2 SVGIG (reference sequence). V trimming: 4 bases; J trimming: 6 bases; junction bases outside the gene matches: 3. The CDR3 loop reads CAWTSGDAGELFF. The CDR3 nucleotides are TGTGCCTGGACTAGCGGGGACGCCGGGGAGCTGTTTTTT.

This chain joins TRBV7-7 and TRBJ2-5, with D possibly being TRBD1 (5 bases). The V end lost 4 bases, the J end lost 9 bases, and 15 bases lay between the germline ends. The CDR3 has 13 amino acids. Germline CDR1 and CDR2: SSHAT and FNYEAQ (reference sequence). The CDR3 bases are TGTGCCAGCAGCTCCACTGACAGTATGTCCCAGTACTTC. Translated: CASSSTDSMSQYF.

The J gene is TRBJ2-7, the V gene TRBV19; 8 positions agree with TRBD1. V was pared by 5 bases and J by 2 bases, with 8 bases of the junction left unmatched. The germline gives CDR1 LNHDA, CDR2 SQIVND (reference sequence). This CDR3 has 15 residues. The CDR3 region is CASSRRDRLTYEQYF. The CDR3 nucleotides read TGTGCCAGTAGTCGTCGGGACAGGTTGACCTACGAGCAGTACTTC. The variable domain in full, completed from reference TRBV19 and TRBJ2-7, reads DGGITQSPKYLFRKEGQNVTLSCEQNLNHDAMYWYRQDPGQGLRLIYYSQIVNDFQKGDIAEGYSVSREKKESFPLTVTSAQKNPTAFYLCASSRRDRLTYEQYFGPGTRLTVT.

The chain combines TRBV2 with TRBJ2-1; maybe TRBD2 (5 bases). Trimming pared 6 bases from V and 8 bases from J, leaving 20 bases between. In germline, CDR1 is SNHLY, CDR2 FYNNEI. This CDR3 spans 15 amino acids. Here the CDR3 reads CASRGEIAGGHEQFF. The CDR3 bases are TGTGCCAGCAGGGGAGAAATAGCCGGAGGCCATGAGCAGTTCTTC.

The genes are TRBV6-5 and TRBJ2-7; tentative D call: TRBD2 (6 bases). Germline CDR1 is MNHEY and CDR2 is SVGAGI. This CDR3 has 15 amino acids. Deletions cut 6 bases from V and 0 bases from J, with 15 bases between. CDR3 nucleotides: TGTGCCAGCAGGCCGGGACTTAGGGTCTCCTACGAGCAGTACTTC. Amino acid sequence: CASRPGLRVSYEQYF.

The J gene is TRBJ2-3, the V gene TRBV7-3; D gene unclear. The CDR3 is 14 amino acids. Per the germline V gene, CDR1 is SGHTA and CDR2 is FQGTGA. V shed 1 base and J shed 2 bases, with 7 bases lying between them. CDR3 bases: TGTGCCAGCAGCTTAAGCGGCCTCACAGATACGCAGTATTTT. Its protein is CASSLSGLTDTQYF.